These T cell receptor beta chains were read from a single sample in a study of blood T cells in healthy people across ages. TCRdb recomputed calls from the 5' RACE reads with MiXCR, one row per CDR3 protein. The sample has about 900,000 distinct CDR3 sequences; around 48% are singletons. The material sequenced was blood. These receptor sequences come from a man aged 25-40 years in good health. CDR3s include the opening cysteine and the closing phenylalanine or tryptophan. Each record gives: clone size, J gene, D gene, V gene, CDR3 protein, CDR3 DNA. D genes are given only for firm matches. Only part of the rows carry a size: once, few, many, or a class if the clone is expanded.

abundance: -; j_gene: TRBJ1-1; d_gene: -; v_gene: TRBV21-1; CDR3aa: CASSARTGPHTEAFF; CDR3nt: TGTGCCAGCAGCGCCCGGACAGGGCCTCACACTGAAGCTTTCTTT
abundance: many; j_gene: TRBJ2-3; d_gene: -; v_gene: TRBV29-1; CDR3aa: CSVEGQGADTQYF; CDR3nt: TGCAGCGTTGAGGGGCAGGGAGCAGATACGCAGTATTTT
abundance: few; j_gene: TRBJ2-5; d_gene: -; v_gene: TRBV27; CDR3aa: CASRTEWGETQYF; CDR3nt: TGTGCCAGCAGAACTGAGTGGGGAGAGACCCAGTACTTC
abundance: -; j_gene: TRBJ1-2; d_gene: TRBD1; v_gene: TRBV12-3/TRBV12-4; CDR3aa: CASRGQGVGNYGYTF; CDR3nt: TGTGCCAGCAGGGGACAGGGGGTGGGAAACTATGGCTACACCTTC
abundance: -; j_gene: TRBJ2-1; d_gene: TRBD1; v_gene: TRBV11-3; CDR3aa: CASSLDQGGTGTYNEQFF; CDR3nt: TGTGCCAGCAGCTTAGATCAGGGAGGGACAGGGACCTACAATGAGCAGTTCTTC
abundance: -; j_gene: TRBJ2-1; d_gene: TRBD1; v_gene: TRBV4-2; CDR3aa: CASSRDWTGGGEQFF; CDR3nt: TGTGCCAGCAGCCGAGACTGGACAGGGGGAGGTGAGCAGTTCTTC
abundance: many; j_gene: TRBJ2-3; d_gene: TRBD2; v_gene: TRBV6-2/TRBV6-3; CDR3aa: CASSSSGGATDTQYF; CDR3nt: TGTGCCAGCAGTTCCAGCGGGGGGGCGACAGATACGCAGTATTTT
abundance: -; j_gene: TRBJ2-1; d_gene: TRBD1; v_gene: TRBV3-1; CDR3aa: CASSQGWTGAYNEQFF; CDR3nt: TGTGCCAGCAGCCAAGGCTGGACAGGGGCCTACAATGAGCAGTTCTTC
abundance: few; j_gene: TRBJ1-1; d_gene: -; v_gene: TRBV7-9; CDR3aa: CASSRAGREAFF; CDR3nt: TGTGCCAGCAGCCGGGCCGGGCGTGAAGCTTTCTTT
abundance: -; j_gene: TRBJ1-2; d_gene: TRBD1; v_gene: TRBV20-1; CDR3aa: CSASAGTGVYGYTF; CDR3nt: TGCAGTGCTAGTGCCGGGACAGGGGTCTATGGCTACACCTTC
abundance: -; j_gene: TRBJ1-2; d_gene: -; v_gene: TRBV28; CDR3aa: CASSNSRGDYGYTF; CDR3nt: TGTGCCAGCAGTAACTCCAGGGGTGACTATGGCTACACCTTC
abundance: -; j_gene: TRBJ2-1; d_gene: -; v_gene: TRBV7-3; CDR3aa: CASSTGSNNEQFF; CDR3nt: TGTGCCAGCAGCACCGGGTCTAACAATGAGCAGTTCTTC
abundance: -; j_gene: TRBJ2-1; d_gene: TRBD2; v_gene: TRBV20-1; CDR3aa: CSARTGLAGGPYNEQFF; CDR3nt: TGCAGTGCTAGAACGGGACTAGCGGGGGGGCCCTACAATGAGCAGTTCTTC
abundance: once; j_gene: TRBJ1-2; d_gene: -; v_gene: TRBV3-1; CDR3aa: CASSHPLGYTF; CDR3nt: TGTGCCAGCAGCCACCCACTCGGCTACACCTTC
abundance: -; j_gene: TRBJ2-7; d_gene: TRBD1; v_gene: TRBV6-1; CDR3aa: CASSKSGTVPHRVYEQYF; CDR3nt: TGTGCCAGCAGTAAATCCGGGACAGTCCCCCATCGCGTGTACGAGCAGTACTTC
abundance: -; j_gene: TRBJ2-1; d_gene: -; v_gene: TRBV29-1; CDR3aa: CSVVRDPRNTDTQFF; CDR3nt: TGCAGCGTAGTACGGGACCCCCGCAACACAGATACGCAGTTCTTC
abundance: -; j_gene: TRBJ2-5; d_gene: TRBD2; v_gene: TRBV4-3; CDR3aa: CASSQDRNSGGGRETQYF; CDR3nt: TGCGCCAGCAGCCAAGATCGGAATAGCGGGGGAGGTCGAGAGACCCAGTACTTC
abundance: -; j_gene: TRBJ1-2; d_gene: TRBD1; v_gene: TRBV29-1; CDR3aa: CSVVPRGLDYGYTF; CDR3nt: TGCAGCGTAGTACCCAGGGGGTTGGACTATGGCTACACCTTC
abundance: -; j_gene: TRBJ1-2; d_gene: -; v_gene: TRBV7-2; CDR3aa: CASSPQGLGGYTF; CDR3nt: TGTGCCAGCAGCCCTCAGGGTCTAGGGGGCTACACCTTC
abundance: -; j_gene: TRBJ2-4; d_gene: TRBD1; v_gene: TRBV7-6; CDR3aa: CASSSHAGGASKNIQYF; CDR3nt: TGTGCCAGCAGCTCGCATGCAGGGGGCGCGAGCAAAAACATTCAGTACTTC
abundance: -; j_gene: TRBJ2-3; d_gene: TRBD1; v_gene: TRBV27; CDR3aa: CASSYLGQGVTDTQYF; CDR3nt: TGTGCCAGCAGTTACCTGGGACAGGGTGTCACAGATACGCAGTATTTT
abundance: -; j_gene: TRBJ1-6; d_gene: TRBD1; v_gene: TRBV6-6; CDR3aa: CASSTTGGSNSPLHF; CDR3nt: TGTGCCAGCAGTACTACAGGGGGCAGTAATTCACCCCTCCACTTT
abundance: few; j_gene: TRBJ2-1; d_gene: TRBD2; v_gene: TRBV9; CDR3aa: CASSGEASGNNEQFF; CDR3nt: TGTGCCAGCAGCGGAGAGGCTAGCGGGAATAATGAGCAGTTCTTC
abundance: -; j_gene: TRBJ2-6; d_gene: -; v_gene: TRBV11-2; CDR3aa: CADAPLDSLGANVLTF; CDR3nt: TGTGCCGACGCCCCCTTAGACTCTCTAGGGGCCAACGTCCTGACTTTC
abundance: many; j_gene: TRBJ2-3; d_gene: -; v_gene: TRBV10-3; CDR3aa: CAISDTDTQYF; CDR3nt: TGTGCCATCAGTGACACAGATACGCAGTATTTT
abundance: -; j_gene: TRBJ1-2; d_gene: TRBD1; v_gene: TRBV7-9; CDR3aa: CASSLDRAAGGYTF; CDR3nt: TGTGCCAGCAGCCTCGACAGGGCGGCTGGTGGCTACACCTTC
abundance: -; j_gene: TRBJ2-4; d_gene: -; v_gene: TRBV7-8; CDR3aa: CASSFYPVAKNIQYF; CDR3nt: TGTGCCAGCAGCTTTTACCCGGTAGCCAAAAACATTCAGTACTTC
abundance: many; j_gene: TRBJ2-5; d_gene: -; v_gene: TRBV12-3/TRBV12-4; CDR3aa: CASSFGGSQETQYF; CDR3nt: TGTGCCAGCAGTTTTGGTGGCAGCCAAGAGACCCAGTACTTC
abundance: -; j_gene: TRBJ2-1; d_gene: TRBD2; v_gene: TRBV7-9; CDR3aa: CASRELAGASSYNEQFF; CDR3nt: TGTGCCAGCCGAGAACTAGCGGGGGCGAGCTCCTACAATGAGCAGTTCTTC
abundance: once; j_gene: TRBJ1-1; d_gene: -; v_gene: TRBV25-1; CDR3aa: CASSEYIREGSNTEAFF; CDR3nt: TGTGCCAGCAGTGAATATATTCGGGAGGGATCGAACACTGAAGCTTTCTTT
abundance: -; j_gene: TRBJ1-2; d_gene: -; v_gene: TRBV20-1; CDR3aa: CSARALRDTRGYTF; CDR3nt: TGCAGTGCTAGAGCACTTCGGGACACTAGGGGCTACACCTTC
abundance: -; j_gene: TRBJ2-2; d_gene: -; v_gene: TRBV11-3; CDR3aa: CASMMTGSISTGELFF; CDR3nt: TGTGCCAGCATGATGACAGGATCAATTTCCACCGGGGAGCTGTTTTTT
abundance: many; j_gene: TRBJ2-3; d_gene: TRBD2; v_gene: TRBV9; CDR3aa: CASSVGSLAGDTQYF; CDR3nt: TGTGCCAGCAGCGTAGGTTCACTAGCGGGAGATACGCAGTATTTT
abundance: -; j_gene: TRBJ1-1; d_gene: TRBD1; v_gene: TRBV29-1; CDR3aa: CSGGTGEGTEAFF; CDR3nt: TGCAGCGGAGGGACAGGGGAAGGGACTGAAGCTTTCTTT
abundance: -; j_gene: TRBJ2-7; d_gene: -; v_gene: TRBV20-1; CDR3aa: CSARGGHGSSYEQYF; CDR3nt: TGCAGTGCTAGGGGTGGACACGGGAGCTCCTACGAGCAGTACTTC
abundance: -; j_gene: TRBJ1-6; d_gene: -; v_gene: TRBV9; CDR3aa: CASSVTGTPRGLHF; CDR3nt: TGTGCCAGCAGCGTAACCGGGACACCCCGCGGCCTCCACTTT
abundance: -; j_gene: TRBJ2-1; d_gene: TRBD1; v_gene: TRBV27; CDR3aa: CASGPGQGNLNEQFF; CDR3nt: TGTGCCAGCGGACCGGGACAGGGGAATTTGAATGAGCAGTTCTTC
abundance: -; j_gene: TRBJ1-2; d_gene: TRBD1; v_gene: TRBV29-1; CDR3aa: CSAPDRSIYGYTF; CDR3nt: TGCAGCGCCCCGGACAGGTCGATCTATGGCTACACCTTC
abundance: -; j_gene: TRBJ1-1; d_gene: TRBD1; v_gene: TRBV9; CDR3aa: CASSVTGGLEAFF; CDR3nt: TGTGCCAGCAGCGTCACAGGGGGCCTTGAAGCTTTCTTT
abundance: few; j_gene: TRBJ1-2; d_gene: -; v_gene: TRBV29-1; CDR3aa: CSVDARANYGYTF; CDR3nt: TGCAGCGTTGATGCCAGGGCTAACTATGGCTACACCTTC
abundance: -; j_gene: TRBJ2-7; d_gene: -; v_gene: TRBV28; CDR3aa: CATGRGSHEQYF; CDR3nt: TGTGCCACCGGACGGGGCTCCCACGAGCAGTACTTC
abundance: -; j_gene: TRBJ2-1; d_gene: -; v_gene: TRBV6-1; CDR3aa: CASSTQDSSYNEQFF; CDR3nt: TGTGCCAGCAGTACCCAGGACAGCTCCTACAATGAGCAGTTCTTC
abundance: many; j_gene: TRBJ1-2; d_gene: -; v_gene: TRBV6-6; CDR3aa: CASSYLTSSEGYTF; CDR3nt: TGTGCCAGCAGTTACCTAACCTCTTCCGAGGGCTACACCTTC
abundance: -; j_gene: TRBJ2-1; d_gene: -; v_gene: TRBV15; CDR3aa: CATSRDPGGFQYEQFF; CDR3nt: TGTGCCACCAGCAGAGATCCTGGGGGGTTTCAATATGAGCAGTTCTTC
abundance: -; j_gene: TRBJ1-6; d_gene: -; v_gene: TRBV12-3/TRBV12-4; CDR3aa: CASSLSRSNSPLHF; CDR3nt: TGTGCCAGCAGTTTGAGTAGGTCTAATTCACCCCTCCACTTT
abundance: -; j_gene: TRBJ1-6; d_gene: TRBD1; v_gene: TRBV12-3/TRBV12-4; CDR3aa: CASSWTGMGSPLHF; CDR3nt: TGTGCCAGCAGTTGGACAGGGATGGGTTCACCCCTCCACTTT
abundance: -; j_gene: TRBJ2-2; d_gene: -; v_gene: TRBV9; CDR3aa: CASSVATGIRTGELFF; CDR3nt: TGTGCCAGCAGCGTAGCCACAGGGATACGGACCGGGGAGCTGTTTTTT
abundance: -; j_gene: TRBJ1-6; d_gene: -; v_gene: TRBV12-3/TRBV12-4; CDR3aa: CASSGGGVYNSPLHF; CDR3nt: TGTGCCAGCAGCGGGGGAGGGGTCTATAATTCACCCCTCCACTTT
abundance: -; j_gene: TRBJ1-5; d_gene: TRBD1; v_gene: TRBV3-1; CDR3aa: CASSQGQGINQPQHF; CDR3nt: TGTGCCAGCAGCCAAGGACAGGGGATCAATCAGCCCCAGCATTTT
abundance: -; j_gene: TRBJ2-1; d_gene: -; v_gene: TRBV10-3; CDR3aa: CAISEARGNGEQFF; CDR3nt: TGTGCCATCAGTGAGGCTCGGGGAAACGGGGAGCAGTTCTTC
abundance: few; j_gene: TRBJ2-1; d_gene: TRBD2; v_gene: TRBV20-1; CDR3aa: CSAREASGGVYNEQFF; CDR3nt: TGCAGTGCTAGAGAGGCTAGCGGGGGAGTCTACAATGAGCAGTTCTTC